The 25 T cell receptor beta chains given below trace back to one sample, sequenced in a study of T cell changes during pregnancy in multiple sclerosis. Sequenced by immunoSEQ multiplex PCR; TCRdb stores in-frame clones only, minus some. The repertoire holds approximately 41,000 clones, about 95% seen once, with about 0.4% in the top ten. The sample was CD4+ T cells from peripheral blood mononuclear cells, taken in the second trimester of pregnancy. The origin of the receptors is a female donor with multiple sclerosis, enrolled in a pregnancy study.

J is TRBJ2-1 and V is TRBV19, with 8 bases fitting TRBD2. The CDR3 has 16 residues. CDR1 is LNHDA and CDR2 is SQIVND in the germline V gene (reference sequence). The V segment lost 3 bases and the J segment 7 bases; nucleotides outside the gene matches: 11. The CDR3 DNA sequence: TGTGCCAGTAGTATCGCAGCGGGAGTAACTAGTAATGAGCAGTTCTTC. As protein: CASSIAAGVTSNEQFF.

This clone showed up just once. The chain has TRBV7-9 and TRBJ2-7, with a tentative D call TRBD2 (6 bases). Germline V gene data show CDR1 as SEHNR and CDR2 as FQNEAQ (reference sequence). The V and J ends lost 1 base and 4 bases respectively, with 23 bases between them. The CDR3 spans 18 residues. CDR3 bases: TGTGCCAGCAGCTTAGGAAAAACGGGCGGGGAGCTCTATTACGAGCAGTACTTC. Translation: CASSLGKTGGELYYEQYF.

This chain connects TRBV15 to TRBJ2-7; 13 nucleotides match TRBD2. CDR1 LNHNV and CDR2 YYDKDF come from the germline V gene (reference sequence). V lost 3 bases to trimming and J lost 4 bases; unmatched junction nucleotides: 12. The CDR3 contains 18 residues. The CDR3 loop is CATSRGVGTSGILYEQYF. CDR3 nucleotides: TGTGCCACCAGCAGGGGGGTCGGGACTAGCGGGATACTTTACGAGCAGTACTTC.

The V call is TRBV18, the J call TRBJ2-1; 11 bases align to TRBD2. There are 18 residues in the CDR3. Trimming took 0 bases from V and 4 from J; bases not matched to a gene: 8. Germline V gene data show CDR1 as KGHSH and CDR2 as LQKENI. The CDR3 is CASSPPKASGGLYNEQFF. In nucleotides, the CDR3 is TGTGCCAGCTCACCACCTAAGGCTAGCGGGGGGCTTTACAATGAGCAGTTCTTC.

The genes are TRBV15 and TRBJ2-7, with TRBD1 as a possible D gene (6 bases). Germline CDR1 is LNHNV and CDR2 is YYDKDF (reference sequence). Trimming removed 0 bases at V and 6 bases at J, with 12 bases between. This CDR3 is built from 14 residues. CDR3 DNA: TGTGCCACCAGCAGAGATCGGGCCAGGGGCGAGCAGTACTTC. This translates into CATSRDRARGEQYF.

This sequence joins TRBV7-8 and TRBJ2-6; tentatively, D is TRBD2 (6 bases). The germline V gene encodes CDR1 SGHVS and CDR2 FQNEAQ. The length of the CDR3 is 19 residues. The germline V and J ends were trimmed by 1 base and 4 bases, with 20 bases remaining between them. The CDR3 is CASSLEGRTNSWGANVLTF. In DNA form, the CDR3 reads TGTGCCAGCAGCTTAGAGGGGAGGACCAACTCGTGGGGGGCCAACGTCCTGACTTTC.

This rearrangement joins TRBV7-9 to TRBJ2-7, with a tentative D call TRBD2 (5 bases). CDR1 is SEHNR and CDR2 is FQNEAQ in the germline V gene (reference sequence). Trimming removed 5 bases from V and 0 bases from J, with 8 bases in between. CDR3 length equals 13 residues. The CDR3: CASSPGGSYEQYF. The DNA of the CDR3 is TGTGCCAGCAGCCCTGGAGGCTCCTACGAGCAGTACTTC.

This chain uses TRBV7-2 with TRBJ1-3; weak D call: TRBD1 (6 bases). The germline V gene encodes CDR1 SGHTA and CDR2 FQGNSA. CDR3 length: 15 amino acids. Trimming stripped 1 base from V and 4 bases from J, with 11 bases between. The CDR3 coding sequence is TGTGCCAGCAGCTTAGGCGGGGGGCCGGGAAACACCATATATTTT. Protein: CASSLGGGPGNTIYF.

The rearrangement joins TRBV11-1 to TRBJ1-3; tentatively, D is TRBD1 (5 bases). The CDR3 contains 15 residues. The V end lost 1 base, the J end lost 0 bases, and 7 bases lay between the germline ends. CDR1 is SGHAT and CDR2 is FQDESV in the germline V gene (reference sequence). The CDR3 nucleotides are TGTGCCAGCAGCTTAGACAGGAGCTCTGGAAACACCATATATTTT. Translating gives CASSLDRSSGNTIYF.

The rearrangement joins TRBV5-5 to TRBJ1-5; 10 bases match TRBD1. The CDR3 sequence is 15 residues long. Germline-derived CDR1 and CDR2 are SGHKS and YYEKEE (reference sequence). Losses at the gene ends were 2 bases for V and 7 bases for J; bases not matched to a gene: 6. The CDR3 here is CASSFGTGAGQPQHF. CDR3 sequence (DNA): TGTGCCAGCAGCTTCGGGACAGGGGCTGGACAGCCCCAGCATTTT.

The V call is TRBV18, the J call TRBJ2-1; possibly TRBD2 for D (5 bases). The CDR3 consists of 15 residues. V was trimmed by 1 base and J by 3 bases, leaving 10 bases between them. Per the germline V gene, CDR1 is KGHSH and CDR2 is LQKENI. CDR3 bases: TGTGCCAGCTCACCACAATCTGGGAGCTACAATGAGCAGTTCTTC. Amino acids: CASSPQSGSYNEQFF.

This clone has a single count. The rearrangement uses TRBV11-2 and TRBJ2-7; D is undetermined. The CDR3 length is 14 residues. In germline, CDR1 is SGHAT, CDR2 FQNNGV. Trimming pared 0 bases from V and 3 bases from J, leaving 9 bases between. CDR3 coding DNA: TGTGCCAGCAGCTTAGATCGGCACAGCTACGAGCAGTACTTC. Translated, it gives CASSLDRHSYEQYF.

This clone was detected once. The V and J genes are TRBV7-7 and TRBJ2-5, with D maybe TRBD1 (6 bases). With 2 bases removed from V and 2 bases from J, the gap between germline ends came to 12 bases. This CDR3 contains 15 residues. Germline V lookup: CDR1 SSHAT, CDR2 FNYEAQ (reference sequence). CDR3 in DNA: TGTGCCAGCAGCTTACGCCAGGGGCAACAAGAGACCCAGTACTTC. The encoded protein is CASSLRQGQQETQYF.

The count of this clone is one. The CDR3 protein is CASTEFAGARTWQFF. The CDR3 nucleotides read TGTGCCAGCACAGAGTTTGCGGGGGCTCGCACGTGGCAGTTCTTC. The chain uses TRBV2 and TRBJ2-1, with D possibly TRBD2 on 7 matching bases. The V gene lost 7 bases and the J gene lost 12 bases, with 25 bases spanning the gap. The V gene's germline CDR1 is SNHLY and CDR2 FYNNEI. This CDR3 region has 15 residues. Full variable domain (outside the CDR3, taken from reference TRBV2 and TRBJ2-1): EPEVTQTPSHQVTQMGQEVILRCVPISNHLYFYWYRQILGQKVEFLVSFYNNEISEKSEIFDDQFSVERPDGSNFTLKIRSTKLEDSAMYFCASTEFAGARTWQFFGPGTRLTVL.

This chain uses TRBV18 with TRBJ1-5; 9 bases agree with TRBD1. Germline assignment: CDR1 KGHSH and CDR2 LQKENI. V was pared by 3 bases and J by 7 bases, with 7 bases of the junction left unmatched. The CDR3 runs 15 residues. The CDR3 DNA reads as TGTGCCAGCTCACCGTGGGACAGGGAAAAACAGCCCCAGCATTTT. Encoded protein: CASSPWDREKQPQHF.

CDR3 in amino acids: CASSPQGSSPLHF. CDR3 sequence (DNA): TGTGCCAGCAGCCCCCAGGGAAGTTCACCCCTCCACTTT. The gene calls are TRBV9 and TRBJ1-6; tentatively, D is TRBD1 (5 bases). Trimming stripped 4 bases from V and 9 bases from J, with 11 bases between. The CDR3 consists of 13 residues. Germline V CDR1 and CDR2: SGDLS, YYNGEE.

The genes are TRBV10-3 and TRBJ1-1; a weak D match, TRBD1 (6 bases). The CDR3 spans 16 residues. V shed 11 bases and J shed 1 base, with 23 bases lying between them. The germline V gene has CDR1 ENHRY and CDR2 SYGVKD. CDR3 amino acids: CASLSRTADWNTEAFF. The CDR3 DNA sequence: TGTGCCTCCTTAAGCAGGACAGCAGATTGGAACACTGAAGCTTTCTTT.

The chain employs TRBV14 and TRBJ1-1; D perhaps matches TRBD1 (6 bases). The CDR3 length is 16 residues. V was shortened by 3 bases and J by 1 base, with 15 bases between the two germline ends. Germline-derived CDR1 and CDR2 are SGHDN and FVKESK. The CDR3 region is CASSHAQGLGNTEAFF. Written as DNA, the CDR3 is TGTGCCAGCAGCCATGCGCAGGGGCTGGGGAACACTGAAGCTTTCTTT.

V usage is TRBV7-2 and J usage is TRBJ1-2; D possibly corresponds to TRBD1 (6 bases). V was shortened by 4 bases and J by 7 bases, with 16 bases between the two germline ends. This CDR3 is built from 14 residues. Per the germline V gene, CDR1 is SGHTA and CDR2 is FQGNSA. CDR3 sequence (DNA): TGTGCCAGCAGCTCCCAGGCAGGGGTGTCTGGCTACACCTTC. Translation: CASSSQAGVSGYTF. Based on the CDR3 plus reference TRBV7-2 and TRBJ1-2, the full variable domain is GAGVSQSPSNKVTEKGKDVELRCDPISGHTALYWYRQSLGQGLEFLIYFQGNSAPDKSGLPSDRFSAERTGGSVSTLTIQRTQQEDSAVYLCASSSQAGVSGYTFGSGTRLTVV.

The V call is TRBV7-9, the J call TRBJ1-2, with 8 bases lining up with TRBD1. The V segment lost 5 bases and the J segment 3 bases; nucleotides outside the gene matches: 8. Germline CDR1 is SEHNR and CDR2 is FQNEAQ (reference sequence). This CDR3 spans 15 amino acids. In nucleotides, the CDR3 is TGTGCCAGCAGCAACAACCAGGACAGGGACTATGGCTACACCTTC. This encodes CASSNNQDRDYGYTF.

The chain uses TRBV19 and TRBJ1-1; D is uncertain. The CDR3 totals 11 residues. Trimming pared 7 bases from V and 4 bases from J, leaving 7 bases between. CDR1 and CDR2 from the germline V gene are LNHDA and SQIVND (reference sequence). CDR3 coding DNA: TGTGCCAGTAAGTCGGTCACTGAAGCTTTCTTT. This encodes CASKSVTEAFF.

The chain employs TRBV11-2 and TRBJ2-1; 14 bases match TRBD2. This CDR3 has 18 amino acids. V trimming: 7 bases; J trimming: 3 bases; junction bases outside the gene matches: 11. Germline V gene data show CDR1 as SGHAT and CDR2 as FQNNGV. The CDR3 reads CASTPLRTSGGIYNEQFF. For the CDR3, the DNA is TGTGCCAGCACCCCGCTTAGGACTAGCGGGGGGATCTACAATGAGCAGTTCTTC. The full variable domain, completed using reference TRBV11-2 and TRBJ2-1, is EAGVAQSPRYKIIEKRQSVAFWCNPISGHATLYWYQQILGQGPKLLIQFQNNGVVDDSQLPKDRFSAERLKGVDSTLKIQPAKLEDSAVYLCASTPLRTSGGIYNEQFFGPGTRLTVL.

The genes are TRBV4-1 and TRBJ2-3, with 12 bases matching TRBD2. Germline CDR1 is MGHRA and CDR2 is YSYEKL. The junction had 10 bases not matched to a gene; V was cut back by 4 bases and J by 5 bases. The CDR3 length is 17 residues. The CDR3 region is CASSREASGRAEDTQYF. CDR3 coding DNA: TGCGCCAGCAGCCGAGAGGCTAGCGGGAGGGCCGAAGATACGCAGTATTTT.

This chain joins TRBV5-5 and TRBJ1-6; 10 bases fit TRBD1. CDR1 is SGHKS, CDR2 YYEKEE, per germline (reference sequence). The CDR3 length is 15 residues. J lost 9 bases, V lost 4 bases, and 7 bases had no gene match. This chain's CDR3 is CASSVGQGFRSPLHF. The CDR3 nucleotides are TGTGCCAGCAGCGTGGGACAGGGGTTCCGTTCACCCCTCCACTTT.

The chain links TRBV18 to TRBJ2-1; 9 nucleotides line up with TRBD1. This CDR3 region has 14 residues. The germline V gene has CDR1 KGHSH and CDR2 LQKENI. The junction had 1 base not matched to a gene; V was cut back by 0 bases and J by 7 bases. The CDR3 sequence is CASSPPGQGNEQFF. In DNA form, the CDR3 reads TGTGCCAGCTCACCACCAGGACAGGGGAATGAGCAGTTCTTC. The variable domain in full, completed from reference TRBV18 and TRBJ2-1, reads NAGVMQNPRHLVRRRGQEARLRCSPMKGHSHVYWYRQLPEEGLKFMVYLQKENIIDESGMPKERFSAEFPKEGPSILRIQQVVRGDSAAYFCASSPPGQGNEQFFGPGTRLTVL.